This TCR beta chain stems from a study of blood T cell repertoires in COVID-19. On the study more broadly: The United States, Italy and Spain supplied acute and convalescent COVID-19 samples. The analysed material was cDNA or gDNA that came from T cells, B-cell-depleted T cells, or PBMCs.

Per the study methods: Amplifying reference gene primers gave estimates of nucleated cell counts. TCRdb's table, derived via immunoSEQ multiplex PCR, lists solely in-frame clones and lacks some. That table gives V, J and clone size, and the DNA gave D and trimming. This repertoire shows 150,000 to 180,000 clones, about 79% found once; its top ten account for 25% to 35%. Between the trimmed V and J ends, which lost 4 bases and 10 bases, there was a span of 13 bases. This CDR3 is built from 12 residues. Germline V gene sequence: CDR1 LGHDT, CDR2 YNNKEL (reference sequence). This chain connects TRBV3-1 (or the pseudogene TRBV3-2) to TRBJ1-2, with D perhaps TRBD1 (6 bases). The source material was peripheral blood. This receptor was obtained from a woman in her fifties or sixties with acute or convalescent COVID-19. As DNA, the CDR3 is TGTGCCAGCAGCCCATTAGAGGGGGTCTACACCTTC. This encodes CASSPLEGVYTF.